This TCR beta chain was obtained from a study of blood T cell repertoires in COVID-19. Study in general: Samples of COVID-19 (acute and convalescent) were obtained from the United States, Italy and Spain. Nucleic acid was either cDNA or gDNA, and it came from T cells, B-cell-depleted T cells, or PBMCs.

In the original analysis: Estimation of nucleated cell counts relied on the amplification of reference gene primers. Repertoires were generated with immunoSEQ multiplex PCR, while TCRdb's copy carries only in-frame clones and drops some. Clone size and the V and J calls come from that table; the DNA yielded D and trimming. The sample holds about 94,000 clones, 80% seen once. V shed 4 bases and J shed 3 bases, with 14 bases lying between them. This CDR3 is built from 14 residues. CDR1 is SGDLS, CDR2 YYNGEE, per germline. The chain is built from TRBV9 and TRBJ2-7; tentatively, D is TRBD1 (5 bases). The sequence was collected from a human donor in a cohort sampled during active COVID-19. Sequenced sample: peripheral blood. The CDR3 DNA reads TGTGCCAGCAGCCCCCGACAGAGCAACTACGAGCAGTACTTC. It is translated as CASSPRQSNYEQYF.